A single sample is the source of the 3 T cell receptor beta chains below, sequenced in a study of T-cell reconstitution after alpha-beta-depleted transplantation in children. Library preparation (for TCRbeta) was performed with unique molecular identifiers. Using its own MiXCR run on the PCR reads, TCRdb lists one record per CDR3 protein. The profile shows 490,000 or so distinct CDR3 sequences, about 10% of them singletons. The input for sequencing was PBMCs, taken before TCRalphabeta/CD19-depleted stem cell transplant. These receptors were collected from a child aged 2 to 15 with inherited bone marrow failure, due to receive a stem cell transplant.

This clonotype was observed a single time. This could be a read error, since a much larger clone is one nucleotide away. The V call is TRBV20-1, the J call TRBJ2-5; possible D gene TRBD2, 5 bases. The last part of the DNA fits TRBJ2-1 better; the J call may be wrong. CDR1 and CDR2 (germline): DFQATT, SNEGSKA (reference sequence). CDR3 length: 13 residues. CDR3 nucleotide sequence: TGCAGTGCTAGAGTCATAGTCGGGGAGACCCAGTTCTTC. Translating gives CSARVIVGETQFF.

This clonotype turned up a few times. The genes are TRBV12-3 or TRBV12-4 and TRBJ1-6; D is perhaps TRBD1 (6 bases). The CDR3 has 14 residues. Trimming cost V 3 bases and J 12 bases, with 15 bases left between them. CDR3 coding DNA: TGTGCCAGCAGTTTCGGACAGCCCGGGAGACCCCTCCACTTT. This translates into CASSFGQPGRPLHF.

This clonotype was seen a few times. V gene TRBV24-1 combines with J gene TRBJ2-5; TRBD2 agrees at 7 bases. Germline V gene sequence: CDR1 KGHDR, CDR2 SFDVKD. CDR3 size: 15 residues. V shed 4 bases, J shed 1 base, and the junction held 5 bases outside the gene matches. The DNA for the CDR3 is TGTGCCACCAGTGACACCGGGACTACCCAAGAGACCCAGTACTTC. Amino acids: CATSDTGTTQETQYF.